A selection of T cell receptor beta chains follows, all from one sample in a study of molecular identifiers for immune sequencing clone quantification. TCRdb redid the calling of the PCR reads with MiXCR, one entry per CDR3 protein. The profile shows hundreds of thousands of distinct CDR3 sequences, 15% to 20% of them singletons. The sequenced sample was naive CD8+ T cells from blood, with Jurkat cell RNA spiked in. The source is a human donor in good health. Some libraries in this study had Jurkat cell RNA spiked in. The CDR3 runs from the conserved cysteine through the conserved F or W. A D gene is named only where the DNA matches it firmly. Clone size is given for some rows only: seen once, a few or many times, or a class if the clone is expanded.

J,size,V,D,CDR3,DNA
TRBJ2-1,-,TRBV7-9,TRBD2,CASTSGLAGASSCNEQFF,TGTGCCAGTACCTCGGGACTAGCGGGGGCTAGCTCCTGCAATGAGCAGTTCTTC
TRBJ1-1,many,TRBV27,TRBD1,CASSLTLQGALGTEAFF,TGTGCCAGCAGTTTAACCCTACAGGGGGCGCTGGGCACTGAAGCTTTCTTT
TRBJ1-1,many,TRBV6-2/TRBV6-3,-,CASSYGKGTEAFF,TGTGCCAGCAGTTACGGTAAGGGAACTGAAGCTTTCTTT
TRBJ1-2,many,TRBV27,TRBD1,CASSPRDSLNYGYTF,TGTGCCAGCAGTCCCCGGGACAGCCTCAACTATGGCTACACCTTC
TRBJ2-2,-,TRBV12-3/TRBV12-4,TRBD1,CASSPTGGHRGLFF,TGTGCCAGCAGTCCGACAGGGGGCCACCGGGGGCTGTTTTTT
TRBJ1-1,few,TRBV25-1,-,CASSAQGWAAFF,TGTGCCAGCAGTGCACAGGGCTGGGCAGCTTTCTTT
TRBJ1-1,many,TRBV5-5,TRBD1,CASSLAPGGAGEAFF,TGTGCCAGCAGCTTGGCCCCAGGGGGGGCGGGTGAAGCTTTCTTT
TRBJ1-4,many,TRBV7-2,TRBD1,CASSLRQGYSEKLFF,TGTGCCAGCAGCTTACGACAGGGTTACAGTGAAAAACTGTTTTTT
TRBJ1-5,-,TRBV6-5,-,CATPGHVGQPQHF,TGTGCCACTCCGGGACATGTTGGTCAGCCCCAGCATTTT
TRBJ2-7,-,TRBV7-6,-,CTSSPGVEQYF,TGTACCAGCAGCCCGGGCGTCGAGCAGTACTTC
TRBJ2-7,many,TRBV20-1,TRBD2,CSARGAGGLYEQYF,TGCAGTGCTAGAGGGGCGGGAGGCCTCTACGAGCAGTACTTC
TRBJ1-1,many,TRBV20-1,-,CSARDKGTGGTEAFF,TGCAGTGCTAGAGATAAGGGAACGGGCGGCACTGAAGCTTTCTTT
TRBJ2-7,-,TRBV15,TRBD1,CATSRAETGGSYEQYF,TGTGCCACCAGCAGAGCCGAGACAGGGGGTTCCTACGAGCAGTACTTC
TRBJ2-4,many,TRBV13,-,CASSLGHGDAKNIQYF,TGTGCCAGCAGCTTAGGCCACGGAGATGCCAAAAACATTCAGTACTTC
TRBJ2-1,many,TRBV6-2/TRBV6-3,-,CASSSRGAEQFF,TGTGCCAGCAGTTCTCGAGGGGCTGAGCAGTTCTTC
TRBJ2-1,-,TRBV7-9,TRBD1,CASSLDWDSLRNEQFF,TGTGCCAGCAGCTTAGACTGGGACAGCCTTCGCAATGAGCAGTTCTTC
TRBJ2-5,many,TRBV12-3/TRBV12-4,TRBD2,CATSGTSNWETQYF,TGTGCCACTTCCGGGACTAGCAATTGGGAGACCCAGTACTTC
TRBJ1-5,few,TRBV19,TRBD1,CASSKTGDHSNQPQHF,TGTGCCAGTAGTAAGACAGGGGACCATAGCAATCAGCCCCAGCATTTT
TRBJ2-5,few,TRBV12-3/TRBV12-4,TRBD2,CASTGLAGAQETQYF,TGTGCCAGCACCGGACTAGCGGGAGCTCAAGAGACCCAGTACTTC
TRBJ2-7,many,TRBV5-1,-,CASSLEPGVSYEQYF,TGCGCCAGCAGCTTGGAGCCAGGGGTATCGTACGAGCAGTACTTC
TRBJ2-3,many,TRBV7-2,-,CASSLAPGAIEDTQYF,TGTGCCAGCAGCTTAGCCCCGGGGGCCATAGAGGATACGCAGTATTTT
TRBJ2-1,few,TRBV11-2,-,CASSYEGGFDEQFF,TGTGCCAGCAGCTATGAGGGGGGATTCGATGAGCAGTTCTTC
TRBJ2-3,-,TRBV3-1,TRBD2,CASSQAPSGGADTQYF,TGTGCCAGCAGCCAAGCCCCTAGCGGGGGGGCAGATACGCAGTATTTT
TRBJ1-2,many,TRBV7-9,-,CASSLDYGYTF,TGTGCCAGCAGCTTAGACTATGGCTACACCTTC
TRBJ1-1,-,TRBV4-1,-,CASSHPGTPNTEAFF,TGCGCCAGCAGCCACCCCGGGACACCGAACACTGAAGCTTTCTTC
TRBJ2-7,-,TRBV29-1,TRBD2,CSVVRLAGQYEQYF,TGCAGCGTTGTGAGACTAGCGGGACAGTACGAGCAGTACTTC
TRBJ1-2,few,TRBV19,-,CASSPQAGGKVYGYTF,TGTGCCAGTAGTCCTCAGGCGGGGGGCAAGGTCTATGGCTACACCTTC
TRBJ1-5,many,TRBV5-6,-,CASSLASSDQPQHF,TGTGCCAGCAGCTTGGCCTCCAGTGATCAGCCCCAGCATTTT
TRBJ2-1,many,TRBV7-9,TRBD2,CASSLPLAGGTNVEQFF,TGTGCCAGCAGCCTCCCACTAGCGGGAGGGACGAACGTTGAGCAGTTCTTC
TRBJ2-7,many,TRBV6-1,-,CASSEVGFSYEQYF,TGTGCCAGCAGTGAAGTAGGGTTCTCCTACGAGCAGTACTTC
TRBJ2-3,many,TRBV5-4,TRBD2,CASSADLAGASDTQYF,TGTGCCAGCAGCGCGGATCTAGCGGGGGCCTCAGATACGCAGTATTTT
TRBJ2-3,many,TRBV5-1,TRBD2,CASRSPPSGGFPDTQYF,TGCGCCAGCAGATCCCCACCTAGCGGGGGATTCCCAGATACGCAGTATTTT
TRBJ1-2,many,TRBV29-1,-,CSVAPINYGYTF,TGCAGCGTTGCACCCATTAACTATGGCTACACCTTC
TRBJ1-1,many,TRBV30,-,CAWSLGGTEAFF,TGTGCCTGGAGTCTGGGGGGCACTGAAGCTTTCTTT
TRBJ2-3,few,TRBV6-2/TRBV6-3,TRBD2,CTSSPSGSKKDTQYF,TGTACCAGCAGTCCAAGCGGGAGTAAGAAGGATACGCAGTATTTT
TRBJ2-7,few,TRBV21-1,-,CASSKERGSRLLSYEQYF,TGTGCCAGCAGCAAAGAGAGGGGTTCCAGACTGCTCTCCTACGAGCAGTACTTC